The TCR beta chain under discussion was sequenced for a study of blood T cell repertoires in COVID-19. At the level of the study: Samples came from the United States, Italy and Spain, spanning acute and convalescent COVID-19. The analysed material was cDNA or gDNA that came from T cells, B-cell-depleted T cells, or PBMCs.

Trimming at V came to 3 bases and at J to 5 bases, leaving 10 bases not matched to a gene. Germline V gene lookup returns CDR1 ENHRY and CDR2 SYGVKD. The CDR3 has 17 residues. As originally analysed: For nucleated cells, counts were estimated from reference gene primer amplification. TCRdb's copy holds only in-frame clones and misses some; the assay was immunoSEQ multiplex PCR. The V and J calls and the clone size are those of that table, but D and trimming were determined from the DNA. The sample has roughly 190,000 clones; roughly nine tenths are singletons. The rearrangement uses TRBV10-3 and TRBJ2-1; TRBD2 matches 10 bases. The source of this sequence is a man aged 25 to 40 with acute or convalescent COVID-19. The sequenced sample was peripheral blood. Written as DNA, the CDR3 is TGTGCCATCAGTGACCCGGCTAGCGGGAGTAGGAACAATGAGCAGTTCTTC. Encoded protein: CAISDPASGSRNNEQFF.